Listed here are 17 T cell receptor beta chains from one sample, sequenced in a study of cytomegalovirus exposure and HLA in healthy donors. The PCR ran on 60 Vbeta and 13 Jbeta primers. The method was immunoSEQ multiplex PCR; TCRdb's version includes in-frame clones alone and lacks a portion of them. The table shows around 130,000 clones, with roughly 84% occurring only once. Sequencing input: PBMCs. These receptors were obtained from a man in his forties or fifties in good health and CMV-seronegative.

The chain uses TRBV10-3 and TRBJ1-2; D ambiguous. The CDR3 loop spans 11 amino acids. V dropped 0 bases and J dropped 8 bases, with 4 bases sitting between them. The V gene's germline CDR1 is ENHRY and CDR2 SYGVKD. CDR3 loop: CAISESGGYTF. The DNA for the CDR3 is TGTGCCATCAGTGAGTCGGGCGGCTACACCTTC.

CDR3 in amino acids: CASSGASGLQETQYF. The CDR3 nucleotides are TGCGCCAGCAGTGGGGCTAGCGGGTTACAAGAGACCCAGTACTTC. This rearrangement joins TRBV5-1 to TRBJ2-5, with 8 bases matching TRBD2. The CDR3 has 15 residues. Looked up from germline, CDR1 is SGHRS and CDR2 is YFSETQ. The V gene end was trimmed by 5 bases and the J gene end by 2 bases; junction bases not matched to a gene: 8.

J is TRBJ1-5 and V is TRBV19; TRBD1 matches 10 bases. Germline CDR1 is LNHDA and CDR2 is SQIVND (reference sequence). The CDR3 length is 16 residues. Trimming removed 1 base from V and 7 bases from J; junction bases left unmatched: 7. CDR3 bases: TGTGCCAGTAGTATAGGGCCGGGACAGGGGTTCCAGCCCCAGCATTTT. Translated: CASSIGPGQGFQPQHF.

The chain joins TRBV27 to TRBJ2-7, with TRBD1 matching 7 bases. The junction had 25 bases not matched to a gene; V was cut back by 3 bases and J by 2 bases. CDR3 size: 21 residues. Looked up from germline, CDR1 is MNHEY and CDR2 is SMNVEV (reference sequence). The CDR3 region is CASSFKELGVVGRGKPYEQYF. The CDR3 DNA is TGTGCCAGCAGTTTTAAAGAGCTAGGGGTGGTAGGCAGGGGGAAACCCTACGAGCAGTACTTC.

The rearrangement joins TRBV6-6 to TRBJ2-2; TRBD2 matches 9 bases. This CDR3 region has 16 residues. CDR1 MNHNY and CDR2 SVGAGI come from the germline V gene (reference sequence). The V and J ends lost 2 bases and 4 bases, in that order; junction bases with no gene match: 5. CDR3 protein: CASSYLAGGPTGELFF. For the CDR3, the DNA is TGTGCCAGCAGTTACCTCGCGGGGGGGCCCACCGGGGAGCTGTTTTTT.

The chain joins TRBV2 to TRBJ1-4; D unclear. This CDR3 contains 13 residues. CDR1 SNHLY and CDR2 FYNNEI come from the germline V gene. Trimming removed 3 bases at V and 15 bases at J, with 17 bases between. The CDR3 sequence: CASSDDSLAPVFF. The CDR3 bases are TGTGCCAGCAGTGACGACTCGTTGGCCCCTGTGTTTTTT.

In DNA form, the CDR3 reads TGTGCCAGCAGCCCAGGACAGGGGGCCCTCTATGGCTACACCTTC. Protein product: CASSPGQGALYGYTF. The gene calls are TRBV7-9 and TRBJ1-2; 11 nucleotides agree with TRBD1. In germline, CDR1 is SEHNR, CDR2 FQNEAQ (reference sequence). After removal of 5 bases from V and 4 bases from J, the junction contained 6 bases not matched to a gene. The CDR3 totals 15 residues.

The chain employs TRBV5-1 and TRBJ2-3; TRBD2 matches 10 bases. The CDR3 spans 17 residues. In germline, CDR1 is SGHRS, CDR2 YFSETQ. Losses at the gene ends were 4 bases for V and 3 bases for J; bases not matched to a gene: 11. CDR3 loop: CASSPSLTSGSTDTQYF. The CDR3 bases are TGCGCCAGCAGCCCCTCCCTGACTAGCGGGTCTACAGATACGCAGTATTTT.

CDR3 bases: TGTGCCAGCAGCGTAGCTAACCGCCCCTCGGATGAGCAGTTCTTC. Translating gives CASSVANRPSDEQFF. The rearrangement uses TRBV9 and TRBJ2-1; D is ambiguous. Deletions cut 0 bases from V and 8 bases from J, with 15 bases between. CDR3 length equals 15 residues. Germline V gene sequence: CDR1 SGDLS, CDR2 YYNGEE.

This rearrangement joins TRBV18 to TRBJ1-1; D not certain. V shed 3 bases and J shed 4 bases, with 12 bases lying between them. The CDR3 is 14 amino acids. The germline V gene has CDR1 KGHSH and CDR2 LQKENI. As DNA, the CDR3 is TGTGCCAGCTCACCGCTAGAGGTGGTCACTGAAGCTTTCTTT. Protein sequence: CASSPLEVVTEAFF. The whole variable domain, remainder taken from reference TRBV18 and TRBJ1-1, is NAGVMQNPRHLVRRRGQEARLRCSPMKGHSHVYWYRQLPEEGLKFMVYLQKENIIDESGMPKERFSAEFPKEGPSILRIQQVVRGDSAAYFCASSPLEVVTEAFFGQGTRLTVV.

The V gene is TRBV7-8, the J gene TRBJ1-2; no reliable D call. Trimming left V 1 base short and J 0 bases short, with 9 bases between. CDR3 size: 15 residues. CDR1 is SGHVS and CDR2 is FQNEAQ in the germline V gene. CDR3 sequence reads: CASSLGAGTNYGYTF. CDR3 in DNA: TGTGCCAGCAGCTTAGGGGCAGGAACTAACTATGGCTACACCTTC.

V is TRBV19 and J is TRBJ1-5, with D tentatively TRBD1 (6 bases). V lost 4 bases, J lost 1 base, and 11 bases lay in between. The CDR3 extends over 15 amino acids. CDR1 LNHDA and CDR2 SQIVND come from the germline V gene (reference sequence). The CDR3 region is CASSSGRGSNQPQHF. The CDR3 DNA reads as TGTGCCAGTAGTAGCGGCAGGGGAAGCAATCAGCCCCAGCATTTT. The whole variable domain, filled in from reference TRBV19 and TRBJ1-5, reads DGGITQSPKYLFRKEGQNVTLSCEQNLNHDAMYWYRQDPGQGLRLIYYSQIVNDFQKGDIAEGYSVSREKKESFPLTVTSAQKNPTAFYLCASSSGRGSNQPQHFGDGTRLSIL.

DNA for the CDR3: TGTGCCAGCAGTTACTCGTCCCAGGGGAACACTGAAGCTTTCTTT. Translation gives CASSYSSQGNTEAFF. The gene calls are TRBV6-5 and TRBJ1-1, with D possibly being TRBD1 (5 bases). V shed 0 bases and J shed 1 base, with 9 bases lying between them. This CDR3 is built from 15 residues. Germline values: CDR1 MNHEY, CDR2 SVGAGI.

About this clone itself: The sample has other DNA sequences that encode this CDR3 too. The chain is built from TRBV30 and TRBJ1-6, with TRBD1 matching 9 bases. Germline CDR1 GTSNPN, CDR2 SVGIG (reference sequence). Trimming took 0 bases from V and 7 from J; bases not matched to a gene: 4. The CDR3 contains 15 residues. CDR3 coding DNA: TGTGCCTGGAGTGTAGGAGACAGGGGGAATTCACCCCTCCACTTT. Translation gives CAWSVGDRGNSPLHF.

This clone appeared once. The V and J genes are TRBV29-1 and TRBJ1-2; TRBD1 might be the D (6 bases). The CDR3 has 13 amino acids. Trimming shortened V by 6 bases and J by 4 bases, and 15 bases separated the two germline ends. Germline CDR1 reads SQVTM; CDR2 reads ANQGSEA. CDR3 coding DNA: TGCAGCGTCATAGACGGACAGATCTATGGCTACACCTTC. Its translation is CSVIDGQIYGYTF. Full variable domain (missing parts from reference TRBV29-1 and TRBJ1-2): SAVISQKPSRDICQRGTSLTIQCQVDSQVTMMFWYRQQPGQSLTLIATANQGSEATYESGFVIDKFPISRPNLTFSTLTVSNMSPEDSSIYLCSVIDGQIYGYTFGSGTRLTVV.

The chain couples TRBV5-1 to TRBJ2-3; TRBD1 agrees at 7 bases. V trimming: 4 bases; J trimming: 7 bases; junction bases outside the gene matches: 9. The CDR3 totals 14 residues. Germline V gives CDR1 SGHRS, CDR2 YFSETQ. The CDR3 nucleotides are TGCGCCAGCAGCCAAAGGACAGGCTCCAATACGCAGTATTTT. As protein: CASSQRTGSNTQYF.

This sequence joins TRBV29-1 and TRBJ2-3; the match to TRBD2 covers 13 bases. Per germline, CDR1 SQVTM and CDR2 ANQGSEA. This CDR3 spans 17 amino acids. After removal of 4 bases from V and 2 bases from J, the junction contained 9 bases not matched to a gene. As DNA, the CDR3 is TGCAGCGTTGTGGGTGGACTAGCGGGGGCCGTCACAGATACGCAGTATTTT. Amino acids: CSVVGGLAGAVTDTQYF.